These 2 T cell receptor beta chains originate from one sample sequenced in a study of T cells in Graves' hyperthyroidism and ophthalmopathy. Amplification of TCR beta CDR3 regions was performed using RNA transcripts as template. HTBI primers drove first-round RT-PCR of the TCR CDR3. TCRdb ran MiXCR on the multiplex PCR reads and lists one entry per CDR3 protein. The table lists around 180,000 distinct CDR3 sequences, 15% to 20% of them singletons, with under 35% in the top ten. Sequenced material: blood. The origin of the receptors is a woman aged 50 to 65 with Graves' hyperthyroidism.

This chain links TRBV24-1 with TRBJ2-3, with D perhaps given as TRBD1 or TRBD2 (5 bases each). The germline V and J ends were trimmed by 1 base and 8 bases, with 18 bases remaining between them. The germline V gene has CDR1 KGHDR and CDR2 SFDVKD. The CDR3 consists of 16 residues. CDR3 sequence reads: CATSDFDSGLGGTQYF. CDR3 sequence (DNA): TGTGCCACCAGTGATTTCGACAGCGGTCTTGGGGGTACGCAGTATTTT.

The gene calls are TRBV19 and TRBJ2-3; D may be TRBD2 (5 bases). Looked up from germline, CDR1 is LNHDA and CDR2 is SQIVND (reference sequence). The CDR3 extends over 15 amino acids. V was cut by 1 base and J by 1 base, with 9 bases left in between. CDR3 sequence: CASSIGGWGTDTQYF. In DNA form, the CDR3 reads TGTGCCAGTAGTATAGGAGGGTGGGGCACAGATACGCAGTATTTT.